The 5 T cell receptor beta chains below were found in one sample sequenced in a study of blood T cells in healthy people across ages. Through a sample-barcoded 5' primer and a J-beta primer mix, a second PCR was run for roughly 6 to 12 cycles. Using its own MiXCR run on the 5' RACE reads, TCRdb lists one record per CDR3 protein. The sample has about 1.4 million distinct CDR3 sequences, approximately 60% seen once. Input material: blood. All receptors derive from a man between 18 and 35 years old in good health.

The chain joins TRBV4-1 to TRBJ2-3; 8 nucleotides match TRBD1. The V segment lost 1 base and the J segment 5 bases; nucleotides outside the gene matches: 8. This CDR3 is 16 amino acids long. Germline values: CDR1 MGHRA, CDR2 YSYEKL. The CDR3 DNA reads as TGCGCCAGCAGCCAAGGTTGGACAGGGATGCAAGATACGCAGTATTTT. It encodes CASSQGWTGMQDTQYF.

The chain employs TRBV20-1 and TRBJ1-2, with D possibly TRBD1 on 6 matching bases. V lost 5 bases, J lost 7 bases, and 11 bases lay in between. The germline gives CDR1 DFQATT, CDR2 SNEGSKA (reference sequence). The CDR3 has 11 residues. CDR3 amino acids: CSADDRIGYTF. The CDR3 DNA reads TGCAGTGCTGATGACAGGATTGGCTACACCTTC.

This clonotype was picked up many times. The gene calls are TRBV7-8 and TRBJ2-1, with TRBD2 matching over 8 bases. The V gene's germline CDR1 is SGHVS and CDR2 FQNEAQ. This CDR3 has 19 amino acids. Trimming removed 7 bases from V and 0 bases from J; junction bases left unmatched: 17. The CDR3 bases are TGTGCCAGCACCCTGTTCGGTCTAGCGGGCCGGAGCTCCTACAATGAGCAGTTCTTC. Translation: CASTLFGLAGRSSYNEQFF.

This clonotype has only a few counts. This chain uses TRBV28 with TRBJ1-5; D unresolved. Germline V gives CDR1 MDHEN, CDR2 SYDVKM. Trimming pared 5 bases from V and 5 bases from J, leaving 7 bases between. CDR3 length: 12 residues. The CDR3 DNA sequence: TGTGCCAGCAGTGGCAGTGATCAGCCCCAGCATTTT. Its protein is CASSGSDQPQHF. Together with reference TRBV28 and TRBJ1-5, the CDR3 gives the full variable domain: DVKVTQSSRYLVKRTGEKVFLECVQDMDHENMFWYRQDPGLGLRLIYFSYDVKMKEKGDIPEGYSVSREKKERFSLILESASTNQTSMYLCASSGSDQPQHFGDGTRLSIL.

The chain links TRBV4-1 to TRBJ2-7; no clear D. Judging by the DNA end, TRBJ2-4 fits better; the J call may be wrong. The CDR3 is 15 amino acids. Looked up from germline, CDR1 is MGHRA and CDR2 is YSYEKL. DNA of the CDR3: TGCGCCAGCAGCCAAGATCGCGGTATAAAAAACATTCAGTACTTC. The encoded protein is CASSQDRGIKNIQYF.